Following are 30 T cell receptor beta chains from one sample sequenced in a study of shared clonotypes between healthy human individuals. Only in-frame clones appear in the TCRdb table, and some are missing; sequencing was by immunoSEQ multiplex PCR. The repertoire holds around 700,000 clones, approximately 79% seen once, with more than 1.5% in the top ten. Material for sequencing was memory CD4+ T cells sorted from blood. The subset: CD45RA-negative fraction. The receptors were gathered from a woman in her twenties or thirties in good health.

The chain couples TRBV2 to TRBJ2-7; 7 nucleotides agree with TRBD1. V was clipped by 10 bases and J by 2 bases; unmatched bases: 2. This CDR3 is 11 amino acids long. Germline V gene data show CDR1 as SNHLY and CDR2 as FYNNEI. CDR3 region: CAKQGPYEQYF. The CDR3 region has the DNA TGTGCCAAACAGGGGCCCTACGAGCAGTACTTC. The complete variable domain, with remaining parts taken from reference TRBV2 and TRBJ2-7, reads EPEVTQTPSHQVTQMGQEVILRCVPISNHLYFYWYRQILGQKVEFLVSFYNNEISEKSEIFDDQFSVERPDGSNFTLKIRSTKLEDSAMYFCAKQGPYEQYFGPGTRLTVT.

This clone was seen only once. This sequence joins TRBV29-1 and TRBJ1-4; D not resolved. Germline CDR1 reads SQVTM; CDR2 reads ANQGSEA. The CDR3 is 14 residues long. Trimming pared 3 bases from V and 1 base from J, leaving 9 bases between. The CDR3 DNA is TGCAGCGTTGACAAGCCCGGAACTAATGAAAAACTGTTTTTT. Translation gives CSVDKPGTNEKLFF.

This clone has only a few counts. This sample includes further DNA sequences coding for the same CDR3. The chain has TRBV7-9 and TRBJ1-2; D is perhaps TRBD1 (6 bases). The V end was cut by 1 base, the J end by 3 bases, with 9 bases between. The CDR3 has 14 residues. Germline V lookup: CDR1 SEHNR, CDR2 FQNEAQ (reference sequence). The CDR3 bases are TGTGCCAGCAGCTTAGAAACAGGGCACTATGGCTACACCTTC. Its translation: CASSLETGHYGYTF.

Comments on this clone: The same CDR3 is also encoded by other DNA sequences in this sample. The genes are TRBV13 and TRBJ2-7; TRBD2 might be the D (6 bases). V lost 2 bases to trimming and J lost 4 bases, with 12 bases between them. Germline V lookup: CDR1 PRHDT, CDR2 FYEKMQ (reference sequence). The CDR3 extends over 14 amino acids. The CDR3, as DNA: TGTGCCAGCAGCTTACGGGGGTCTCGGTACGAGCAGTACTTC. Protein sequence: CASSLRGSRYEQYF.

The CDR3 spells CASSSRTGGSSYEQYF. The CDR3 DNA is TGTGCCAGCAGCTCACGAACAGGGGGCTCGTCCTACGAGCAGTACTTC. The rearrangement uses TRBV7-9 and TRBJ2-7; 9 bases line up with TRBD1. The germline CDR1 and CDR2 sequences are SEHNR and FQNEAQ (reference sequence). The V gene end was trimmed by 4 bases and the J gene end by 1 base; junction bases not matched to a gene: 8. The CDR3 covers 16 residues.

Concerning this clone itself: One end of the junction fails to match germline, which may point to a read error. The chain is built from TRBV4-1 and TRBJ2-7; perhaps TRBD2 as D (5 bases). This CDR3 is 11 amino acids long. Per germline, CDR1 MGHRA and CDR2 YSYEKL. The CDR3 loop reads CASSQGRVIAF. The DNA of the CDR3 is TGCGCCAGCAGCCAAGGGAGAGTCATAGCGTTT.

The count of this clone is one. The V and J genes are TRBV5-3 and TRBJ2-5, with D uncertain. TRBV5-3 is noted as an ORF with a role that remains uncertain. The ends were cut back, 2 bases at V and 0 bases at J, with 14 bases in the middle. The CDR3 consists of 16 residues. CDR3 coding DNA: TGTGCCAGAAGCTTAAACTCGTTTCGGTACCAAGAGACCCAGTACTTC. Amino acid sequence: CARSLNSFRYQETQYF.

The chain has TRBV13 and TRBJ2-1; D uncertain. Germline V CDR1 and CDR2: PRHDT, FYEKMQ (reference sequence). CDR3 length: 13 amino acids. V was trimmed by 5 bases and J by 10 bases, leaving 15 bases between them. Here the CDR3 reads CASSKESVGEQFF. Here the CDR3 DNA reads TGTGCCAGCAGCAAAGAGAGTGTGGGAGAGCAGTTCTTC.

This clone was detected many times. The chain joins TRBV11-1 to TRBJ1-1; D ambiguous. Per the germline V gene, CDR1 is SGHAT and CDR2 is FQDESV (reference sequence). V lost 8 bases to trimming and J lost 3 bases, with 13 bases between them. CDR3 length: 13 residues. CDR3 residues: CASAPQRDTEAFF. CDR3 bases: TGTGCCAGCGCTCCCCAAAGGGACACTGAAGCTTTCTTT.

Note on this clone: Other DNA sequences in this sample translate to the same CDR3. The CDR3 loop reads CASSERGRGTEAFF. CDR3 DNA sequence: TGTGCCAGCAGTGAGCGGGGTCGCGGCACTGAAGCTTTCTTT. The chain employs TRBV2 and TRBJ1-1; no firm D call. Germline V CDR1 and CDR2: SNHLY, FYNNEI. V lost 3 bases and J 4 bases, leaving 12 bases between the germline ends. The length of the CDR3 is 14 residues. Together with reference TRBV2 and TRBJ1-1, the CDR3 gives the full variable domain: EPEVTQTPSHQVTQMGQEVILRCVPISNHLYFYWYRQILGQKVEFLVSFYNNEISEKSEIFDDQFSVERPDGSNFTLKIRSTKLEDSAMYFCASSERGRGTEAFFGQGTRLTVV.

This clone occurred a few times. The chain uses TRBV13 and TRBJ1-1; unclear D gene. From germline, CDR1 is PRHDT and CDR2 FYEKMQ (reference sequence). V lost 0 bases to trimming and J lost 11 bases, with 13 bases between them. The length of the CDR3 is 13 residues. This chain's CDR3 is CASSLGHGLGAFF. In nucleotides, the CDR3 is TGTGCCAGCAGCTTAGGACATGGCCTAGGTGCTTTCTTT.

This clone was observed a handful of times. This chain uses TRBV28 with TRBJ1-5; no definite D call. CDR1 and CDR2 from the germline V gene are MDHEN and SYDVKM. The V and J ends lost 2 bases and 6 bases respectively, with 14 bases between them. This CDR3 is built from 15 residues. CDR3 in DNA: TGTGCCAGCAGTTTACTGGTCGGGATCGGTCAGCCCCAGCATTTT. Encoded protein: CASSLLVGIGQPQHF. The full variable domain, rest sourced from reference TRBV28 and TRBJ1-5, is DVKVTQSSRYLVKRTGEKVFLECVQDMDHENMFWYRQDPGLGLRLIYFSYDVKMKEKGDIPEGYSVSREKKERFSLILESASTNQTSMYLCASSLLVGIGQPQHFGDGTRLSIL.

This clone was seen a handful of times. The genes are TRBV30 and TRBJ2-1; 11 bases map to TRBD1. The V segment lost 7 bases and the J segment 8 bases; nucleotides outside the gene matches: 7. Germline V gene lookup returns CDR1 GTSNPN and CDR2 SVGIG (reference sequence). The CDR3 length is 13 residues. The CDR3 is CASDRGRGHEQFF. As DNA, the CDR3 is TGTGCCTCGGACAGGGGGCGCGGCCATGAGCAGTTCTTC. The whole variable domain, filled in from reference TRBV30 and TRBJ2-1, reads SQTIHQWPATLVQPVGSPLSLECTVEGTSNPNLYWYRQAAGRGLQLLFYSVGIGQISSEVPQNLSASRPQDRQFILSSKKLLLSDSGFYLCASDRGRGHEQFFGPGTRLTVL.

The chain employs TRBV4-1 and TRBJ1-2; D might be TRBD1 (5 bases). V was trimmed by 1 base and J by 4 bases, leaving 25 bases between them. The CDR3 is 19 amino acids. Germline V gene data show CDR1 as MGHRA and CDR2 as YSYEKL. CDR3 sequence: CASSQGFRGNRLSGYGYTF. For the CDR3, the DNA is TGCGCCAGCAGCCAAGGGTTTAGGGGTAACAGGTTGAGTGGCTATGGCTACACCTTC.

This clone was counted only a few times. V is TRBV5-1 and J is TRBJ2-7; 7 nucleotides line up with TRBD2. Per germline, CDR1 SGHRS and CDR2 YFSETQ. This CDR3 region has 14 residues. Trimming removed 0 bases from V and 6 bases from J; junction bases left unmatched: 6. The CDR3 region has the DNA TGCGCCAGCAGCTTGGAAGCGGGAAAGGGCGAGCAGTACTTC. This encodes CASSLEAGKGEQYF. The full variable domain, in which reference TRBV5-1 and TRBJ2-7 provide the parts outside the CDR3, is KAGVTQTPRYLIKTRGQQVTLSCSPISGHRSVSWYQQTPGQGLQFLFEYFSETQRNKGNFPGRFSGRQFSNSRSEMNVSTLELGDSALYLCASSLEAGKGEQYFGPGTRLTVT.

V and J are TRBV7-9 and TRBJ1-2; a weak D match, TRBD1 (6 bases). The V and J ends lost 4 bases and 4 bases respectively, with 16 bases between them. The CDR3 consists of 15 residues. The V gene's germline CDR1 is SEHNR and CDR2 FQNEAQ (reference sequence). CDR3 coding DNA: TGTGCCAGCAGCTACGGAAATACAGGGACCTATGGCTACACCTTC. This translates into CASSYGNTGTYGYTF.

This clone occurred many times. The rearrangement links TRBV2 to TRBJ1-2, with D possibly being TRBD1 (6 bases). From germline, CDR1 is SNHLY and CDR2 FYNNEI. The V end was cut by 4 bases, the J end by 2 bases, with 14 bases between. The CDR3 consists of 15 residues. CDR3 bases: TGTGCCAGCAGTGTACAGGGTCGTATAAACTATGGCTACACCTTC. Residues: CASSVQGRINYGYTF.

The chain uses TRBV2 and TRBJ1-1; D uncertain. Germline lookup yields CDR1 SNHLY and CDR2 FYNNEI. V gave up 7 bases and J gave up 0 bases, with 6 bases separating them. The CDR3 runs to 12 residues. The CDR3 sequence is CASIRMNTEAFF. CDR3 sequence (DNA): TGTGCCAGCATACGGATGAACACTGAAGCTTTCTTT. The full variable domain, completed using reference TRBV2 and TRBJ1-1, is EPEVTQTPSHQVTQMGQEVILRCVPISNHLYFYWYRQILGQKVEFLVSFYNNEISEKSEIFDDQFSVERPDGSNFTLKIRSTKLEDSAMYFCASIRMNTEAFFGQGTRLTVV.

The chain joins TRBV29-1 to TRBJ1-2; D uncertain. Per germline, CDR1 SQVTM and CDR2 ANQGSEA. The CDR3 runs to 12 residues. The V and J ends lost 4 bases and 4 bases respectively, with 10 bases between them. Here the CDR3 DNA reads TGCAGCGTTGGAACCGGGTCCTATGGCTACACCTTC. Encoded protein: CSVGTGSYGYTF.

The rearrangement joins TRBV27 to TRBJ2-3; no clear D gene. V shed 5 bases and J shed 4 bases, with 13 bases lying between them. Germline-derived CDR1 and CDR2 are MNHEY and SMNVEV (reference sequence). The CDR3 sequence is 14 residues long. The CDR3 DNA follows: TGTGCCAGCAGTCCGCCCGGGTTCTCAGATACGCAGTATTTT. Its translation: CASSPPGFSDTQYF.

This clone has only a few counts. This chain uses TRBV5-1 with TRBJ2-1; TRBD2 matches at 8 bases. Per the germline V gene, CDR1 is SGHRS and CDR2 is YFSETQ. The ends lost 4 bases at V and 2 bases at J; junction bases unmatched: 8. The CDR3 has 16 residues. In DNA, the CDR3 is TGCGCCAGCAGCCCGCGGGGGGAGGTAACCTACAATGAGCAGTTCTTC. Its protein is CASSPRGEVTYNEQFF.

This clone was seen a handful of times. The rearrangement links TRBV5-1 to TRBJ2-2; 12 bases line up with TRBD2. Germline V lookup: CDR1 SGHRS, CDR2 YFSETQ. This CDR3 has 16 amino acids. Losses at the gene ends were 4 bases for V and 7 bases for J; bases not matched to a gene: 8. The CDR3: CASSPRLAGEDGELFF. CDR3 coding DNA: TGCGCCAGCAGCCCCCGACTAGCGGGAGAGGACGGGGAGCTGTTTTTT.

This CDR3 reads CASTERFSGARPYGYTF. CDR3 DNA sequence: TGTGCCAGCACCGAACGGTTCTCGGGGGCCCGCCCCTATGGCTACACCTTC. The rearrangement uses TRBV2 and TRBJ1-2; D possibly corresponds to TRBD1 (6 bases). Germline CDR1 is SNHLY and CDR2 is FYNNEI. The CDR3 is made up of 17 amino acids. Trimming cost V 7 bases and J 4 bases, with 25 bases left between them.

This clone was counted only a few times. The chain uses TRBV2 and TRBJ1-1; the D is unclear. CDR3 length equals 14 residues. V was shortened by 6 bases and J by 3 bases, with 14 bases between the two germline ends. CDR1 SNHLY and CDR2 FYNNEI come from the germline V gene. The CDR3 region has the DNA TGTGCCAGCAGGAGGGAGGTGGGCGACACTGAAGCTTTCTTT. Translation gives CASRREVGDTEAFF.

The table lists this clone with a count of one. The chain combines TRBV6-1 with TRBJ2-5, with D perhaps TRBD2 (7 bases). Germline V gene lookup returns CDR1 MNHNS and CDR2 SASEGT. The CDR3 covers 14 residues. Trimming took 1 base from V and 6 from J, leaving 12 bases between them. CDR3 loop: CASSEEGGLKTQYF. The CDR3 DNA reads as TGTGCCAGCAGTGAAGAGGGGGGGCTAAAGACCCAGTACTTC.

The J gene is TRBJ1-2, the V gene TRBV25-1, with 7 positions matching TRBD1. The trim removed 5 bases at V and 3 bases at J, leaving 12 bases unmatched. Germline CDR1 MGHDK, CDR2 SYGVNS. The CDR3 has 16 amino acids. CDR3 in DNA: TGTGCCAGCAGTTTTAGGGGGCTCGGGGAGCACTATGGCTACACCTTC. Its translation: CASSFRGLGEHYGYTF.

This clone showed up just a few times. This chain links TRBV6-1 with TRBJ2-2, with 8 bases identical to TRBD1. CDR1 MNHNS and CDR2 SASEGT come from the germline V gene. V lost 2 bases and J lost 5; bases outside the gene matches: 4. CDR3 length equals 15 residues. The CDR3 sequence is CASSEQGAGTGELFF. Written as DNA, the CDR3 is TGTGCCAGCAGTGAACAGGGGGCCGGTACCGGGGAGCTGTTTTTT.

This chain uses TRBV5-1 with TRBJ2-5; D uncertain. Looked up from germline, CDR1 is SGHRS and CDR2 is YFSETQ. V lost 0 bases and J 4 bases, leaving 10 bases between the germline ends. CDR3 size: 14 residues. The CDR3 reads CASSLDLGRETQYF. The CDR3 nucleotides are TGCGCCAGCAGCTTGGACTTAGGTCGAGAGACCCAGTACTTC.

This clone was recorded once. CDR3 in DNA: TGTGCCACCCAGAGAACCTACGAGCAGTACTTC. Translated, it gives CATQRTYEQYF. The chain carries TRBV25-1 and TRBJ2-7; D uncertain. CDR1 and CDR2 (germline): MGHDK, SYGVNS. The CDR3 spans 11 residues. V lost 10 bases and J lost 2, with 9 bases in between.

V and J are TRBV28 and TRBJ1-2; the D gene is possibly TRBD1 (6 bases). The germline CDR1 and CDR2 sequences are MDHEN and SYDVKM. The CDR3 consists of 14 residues. V gave up 6 bases and J gave up 5 bases, with 16 bases separating them. DNA of the CDR3: TGTGCCAGCAGACCCGGACAGAGAAATTATGGCTACACCTTC. This encodes CASRPGQRNYGYTF.